Following are 18 T cell receptor beta chains from one sample sequenced in a study of pediatric ulcerative colitis. The method was immunoSEQ multiplex PCR; TCRdb's version includes in-frame clones alone and lacks a portion of them. This sample yields approximately 40,000 clones, of which 60% to 85% are seen a single time; less than 10% belongs to the top ten. During colonoscopy, one to two rectal pinch biopsies were collected. The sample taken for sequencing was gut tissue. Receptors originate from a boy aged 10-17 years with severe ulcerative colitis.

The rearrangement links TRBV6-4 to TRBJ2-3; D is undetermined. Germline V gene data show CDR1 as MRHNA and CDR2 as SNTAGT. CDR3 length: 11 residues. The V and J ends lost 7 bases and 4 bases respectively, with 6 bases between them. The CDR3 reads CASKAADTQYF. The DNA for the CDR3 is TGTGCCAGCAAGGCCGCAGATACGCAGTATTTT.

The gene calls are TRBV19 and TRBJ2-3; D possibly corresponds to TRBD2 (5 bases). Trimming removed 2 bases at V and 6 bases at J, with 15 bases between. The CDR3 consists of 15 residues. The germline gives CDR1 LNHDA, CDR2 SQIVND (reference sequence). CDR3 residues: CASSISLEWSDTQYF. CDR3 nucleotides: TGTGCCAGTAGTATATCACTAGAGTGGTCTGATACGCAGTATTTT.

For the CDR3, the DNA is TGTGCCAGCAGCCCTTTCCACGTAACAGGGGCGACCTGGAGCGAGCAGTACTTC. It translates to CASSPFHVTGATWSEQYF. The chain couples TRBV9 to TRBJ2-7; 7 nucleotides agree with TRBD1. Unmatched junction bases numbered 22, after V lost 4 bases and J lost 6 bases. The CDR3 is 18 residues long. The germline CDR1 and CDR2 sequences are SGDLS and YYNGEE.

The chain links TRBV5-5 to TRBJ1-5; D remains ambiguous. Germline lookup yields CDR1 SGHKS and CDR2 YYEKEE (reference sequence). The CDR3 runs to 15 residues. V was clipped by 0 bases and J by 0 bases, with 7 bases between them. The CDR3 protein is CASSLEVASNQPQHF. CDR3 DNA: TGTGCCAGCAGCTTGGAGGTGGCTAGCAATCAGCCCCAGCATTTT. The full variable domain, in which reference TRBV5-5 and TRBJ1-5 provide the parts outside the CDR3, is DAGVTQSPTHLIKTRGQQVTLRCSPISGHKSVSWYQQVLGQGPQFIFQYYEKEERGRGNFPDRFSARQFPNYSSELNVNALLLGDSALYLCASSLEVASNQPQHFGDGTRLSIL.

The chain carries TRBV7-9 and TRBJ1-4; D is undetermined. Trimming shortened V by 2 bases and J by 6 bases, and 1 base separated the two germline ends. There are 11 residues in the CDR3. Germline V lookup: CDR1 SEHNR, CDR2 FQNEAQ (reference sequence). In DNA form, the CDR3 reads TGTGCCAGCAGCTTACATGAAAAACTGTTTTTT. Its translation is CASSLHEKLFF.

The V call is TRBV4-2, the J call TRBJ2-3; 8 nucleotides line up with TRBD2. Trimming took 7 bases from V and 1 from J; bases not matched to a gene: 7. Germline V CDR1 and CDR2: LGHNA, YNFKEQ. The CDR3 loop spans 15 amino acids. CDR3 nucleotide sequence: TGTGCCAGCAAAACGTCGGGACTAGGCACAGATACGCAGTATTTT. Its translation is CASKTSGLGTDTQYF.

The chain couples TRBV11-2 to TRBJ2-1; no clear D. CDR1 and CDR2 from the germline V gene are SGHAT and FQNNGV. Trimming pared 6 bases from V and 4 bases from J, leaving 16 bases between. The CDR3 spans 15 residues. CDR3 residues: CASRPETPGYNEQFF. CDR3 coding DNA: TGTGCCAGCAGACCTGAAACACCGGGTTACAATGAGCAGTTCTTC.

The chain joins TRBV11-2 to TRBJ1-1; no definite D call. CDR3 length: 15 amino acids. Germline V CDR1 and CDR2: SGHAT, FQNNGV. Trimming took 1 base from V and 1 from J, leaving 10 bases between them. CDR3 sequence: CASSLVQRKNTEAFF. The CDR3 DNA sequence: TGTGCCAGCAGCTTAGTGCAAAGAAAGAACACTGAAGCTTTCTTT.

This clone was recorded a few times. This sequence joins TRBV2 and TRBJ1-5; D is uncertain. The germline CDR1 and CDR2 sequences are SNHLY and FYNNEI. The V and J ends lost 3 bases and 0 bases respectively, with 12 bases between them. The CDR3 is 16 residues long. CDR3 DNA: TGTGCCAGCAGTGATTATCGGGTGTTTAGCAATCAGCCCCAGCATTTT. Protein: CASSDYRVFSNQPQHF.

This clone was counted between two and nine times. This rearrangement joins TRBV5-1 to TRBJ2-7, with TRBD2 as a possible D gene (5 bases). V shed 1 base and J shed 5 bases, with 19 bases lying between them. This CDR3 spans 16 amino acids. The V gene's germline CDR1 is SGHRS and CDR2 YFSETQ. Written as DNA, the CDR3 is TGCGCCAGCAGCTTGTCAGGACTGATAGGGATGAACGAGCAGTACTTC. It codes for CASSLSGLIGMNEQYF.

This rearrangement joins TRBV5-1 to TRBJ1-4; D is undetermined. Germline CDR1 and CDR2: SGHRS and YFSETQ. CDR3 length equals 15 residues. The V end lost 3 bases, the J end lost 7 bases, and 16 bases lay between the germline ends. CDR3: CASSSNSGFGEKLFF. CDR3 bases: TGCGCCAGCAGCTCAAACAGCGGATTTGGTGAAAAACTGTTTTTT. Supplemented by reference TRBV5-1 and TRBJ1-4, the full variable domain reads KAGVTQTPRYLIKTRGQQVTLSCSPISGHRSVSWYQQTPGQGLQFLFEYFSETQRNKGNFPGRFSGRQFSNSRSEMNVSTLELGDSALYLCASSSNSGFGEKLFFGSGTQLSVL.

CDR3 in DNA: TGTGCCAGCACTCTGGGGCGGAACACTGAAGCTTTCTTT. Translating it yields CASTLGRNTEAFF. V usage is TRBV6-1 and J usage is TRBJ1-1, with D maybe TRBD1 (5 bases). The CDR3 is made up of 13 amino acids. V was shortened by 7 bases and J by 1 base, with 10 bases between the two germline ends. CDR1 is MNHNS, CDR2 SASEGT, per germline.

In its sample, this clone was seen once. The rearrangement joins TRBV29-1 to TRBJ2-1, with D possibly being TRBD1 (6 bases). Trimming removed 8 bases at V and 3 bases at J, with 17 bases between. Germline loops: CDR1 SQVTM, CDR2 ANQGSEA. The CDR3 spans 14 residues. CDR3 in amino acids: CSLVEDSIYNEQFF. Written as DNA, the CDR3 is TGCAGCTTGGTTGAGGACAGTATCTACAATGAGCAGTTCTTC.

The rearrangement links TRBV5-5 to TRBJ1-5, with D possibly being TRBD1 (5 bases). With 4 bases removed from V and 4 bases from J, the gap between germline ends came to 15 bases. CDR3 length: 15 residues. Germline-derived CDR1 and CDR2 are SGHKS and YYEKEE (reference sequence). The CDR3 nucleotides read TGTGCCAGCAGCCTTAATTCGGGGCGAAATCAGCCCCAGCATTTT. Protein sequence: CASSLNSGRNQPQHF.

This clone was seen a handful of times. This chain links TRBV28 with TRBJ1-1; maybe TRBD1 (5 bases). Germline V gene lookup returns CDR1 MDHEN and CDR2 SYDVKM. This CDR3 contains 13 residues. Trimming took off 6 bases at V and 0 bases at J, with 8 bases between the two ends. The CDR3 DNA follows: TGTGCCAGCAGAGACAGTCTGAACACTGAAGCTTTCTTT. Translation: CASRDSLNTEAFF.

J is TRBJ1-2 and V is TRBV18; D unresolved. Germline CDR1 reads KGHSH; CDR2 reads LQKENI. Trimming pared 3 bases from V and 6 bases from J, leaving 11 bases between. This CDR3 has 13 residues. CDR3 sequence: CASSPSYRDGYTF. CDR3 in DNA: TGTGCCAGCTCACCCTCTTATCGGGATGGCTACACCTTC.

This CDR3 reads CASSLGQGPGKEKLFF. As DNA, the CDR3 is TGTGCCAGCAGCTTAGGACAAGGGCCTGGAAAGGAAAAACTGTTTTTT. This sequence joins TRBV5-4 and TRBJ1-4; a weak D match, TRBD1 (5 bases). Looked up from germline, CDR1 is SGHNT and CDR2 is YYREEE (reference sequence). V lost 2 bases and J lost 8, with 19 bases in between. The CDR3 contains 16 residues.

The chain employs TRBV2 and TRBJ2-1, with D perhaps matching TRBD2 (5 bases). The germline gives CDR1 SNHLY, CDR2 FYNNEI. The CDR3 has 15 residues. V was trimmed by 4 bases and J by 0 bases, leaving 10 bases between them. Written as DNA, the CDR3 is TGTGCCAGCAGTGTAGAGCGGAGCTCCTACAATGAGCAGTTCTTC. It yields the protein CASSVERSSYNEQFF.